A single sample gave rise to the 22 T cell receptor beta chains below, sequenced in a study of T cells in narcolepsy. Assay used: immunoSEQ multiplex PCR; TCRdb lists only in-frame clones, some missing. The top ten hold 0.8% to 1.2% of the sample, which has about 35,000 clones, 65% to 85% seen once. The sample consisted of memory (CD45RA-) CD4+ T cells from blood. Source of these receptors: a human donor in good health.

The chain is built from TRBV7-2 and TRBJ2-7, with D hard to call. Germline V CDR1 and CDR2: SGHTA, FQGNSA. The CDR3 has 13 amino acids. V lost 4 bases to trimming and J lost 7 bases, with 14 bases between them. CDR3 bases: TGTGCCAGCAGCTCGCCCCCTACATGGGAGCAGTACTTC. Its translation is CASSSPPTWEQYF. Filled out from reference TRBV7-2 and TRBJ2-7, the complete variable domain reads GAGVSQSPSNKVTEKGKDVELRCDPISGHTALYWYRQSLGQGLEFLIYFQGNSAPDKSGLPSDRFSAERTGGSVSTLTIQRTQQEDSAVYLCASSSPPTWEQYFGPGTRLTVT.

A single count supports this clone. This rearrangement joins TRBV11-2 to TRBJ2-5, with D perhaps matching TRBD1 (6 bases). Trimming cost V 5 bases and J 3 bases, with 10 bases left between them. CDR3 length: 13 amino acids. Looked up from germline, CDR1 is SGHAT and CDR2 is FQNNGV. As DNA, the CDR3 is TGTGCCAGCAGCACAGGGTTGAAAGAGACCCAGTACTTC. As protein: CASSTGLKETQYF.

The V call is TRBV4-1, the J call TRBJ1-4; tentative D call: TRBD1 (5 bases). The CDR3 is 16 amino acids. Germline assignment: CDR1 MGHRA and CDR2 YSYEKL. V was shortened by 0 bases and J by 5 bases, with 13 bases between the two germline ends. The CDR3 coding sequence is TGCGCCAGCAGCCAAGATCGATCGGGGGGGAATGAAAAACTGTTTTTT. Translating it yields CASSQDRSGGNEKLFF.

This chain joins TRBV7-9 and TRBJ2-6; D tentatively fits TRBD1 or TRBD2 (5 bases each). Trimming removed 10 bases at V and 1 base at J, with 14 bases between. Germline V gene lookup returns CDR1 SEHNR and CDR2 FQNEAQ (reference sequence). The CDR3 totals 15 residues. As DNA, the CDR3 is TGTGCCACTAAGGGGAGCGAATCTGGGGCCAACGTCCTGACTTTC. Protein: CATKGSESGANVLTF. Together with reference TRBV7-9 and TRBJ2-6, the CDR3 gives the full variable domain: DTGVSQNPRHKITKRGQNVTFRCDPISEHNRLYWYRQTLGQGPEFLTYFQNEAQLEKSRLLSDRFSAERPKGSFSTLEIQRTEQGDSAMYLCATKGSESGANVLTFGAGSRLTVL.

The J gene is TRBJ2-7, the V gene TRBV11-2; D not resolved. V was trimmed by 5 bases and J by 3 bases, leaving 11 bases between them. Germline V gives CDR1 SGHAT, CDR2 FQNNGV. This CDR3 is 13 amino acids long. CDR3 protein: CASSPTRFYEQYF. For the CDR3, the DNA is TGTGCCAGCAGCCCCACGCGGTTCTACGAGCAGTACTTC.

This sequence joins TRBV6-4 and TRBJ2-5; the match to TRBD2 covers 9 bases. The CDR3 length is 13 residues. Germline assignment: CDR1 MRHNA and CDR2 SNTAGT. Trimming took 8 bases from V and 4 from J; bases not matched to a gene: 5. The CDR3 nucleotides are TGTGCCAGCTCGAGGCGGGGGGGAGAGACCCAGTACTTC. Its translation: CASSRRGGETQYF.

The chain's CDR3 is CASSEETGQGPYEQYF. Here the CDR3 DNA reads TGTGCCAGCAGTGAAGAGACCGGACAGGGACCCTACGAGCAGTACTTC. The chain couples TRBV6-1 to TRBJ2-7; TRBD1 agrees at 8 bases. The CDR3 is made up of 16 amino acids. The V and J ends lost 1 base and 2 bases, in that order; junction bases with no gene match: 7. Per germline, CDR1 MNHNS and CDR2 SASEGT.

CDR3 nucleotides: TGTGCCAGCCAAGCGGGACAGGGGACGCAAGGCCAGCATTTT. It translates to CASQAGQGTQGQHF. J is TRBJ1-5 and V is TRBV2, with TRBD1 matching over 10 bases. The CDR3 has 14 amino acids. In germline, CDR1 is SNHLY, CDR2 FYNNEI. V dropped 8 bases and J dropped 12; count of bases not matched to a gene: 13.

CDR3 in DNA: TGTGCCAGTAGTATAAATATCCAGAGCGCAAGTGGAGATACGCAGTATTTT. Translation: CASSINIQSASGDTQYF. The rearrangement joins TRBV19 to TRBJ2-3; no definite D call. The CDR3 contains 17 residues. Germline CDR1 is LNHDA and CDR2 is SQIVND (reference sequence). The germline V and J ends were trimmed by 2 bases and 5 bases, with 20 bases remaining between them. Together with reference TRBV19 and TRBJ2-3, the CDR3 gives the full variable domain: DGGITQSPKYLFRKEGQNVTLSCEQNLNHDAMYWYRQDPGQGLRLIYYSQIVNDFQKGDIAEGYSVSREKKESFPLTVTSAQKNPTAFYLCASSINIQSASGDTQYFGPGTRLTVL.

The rearrangement joins TRBV30 to TRBJ2-7, with 10 bases matching TRBD2. The CDR3 contains 14 residues. J lost 3 bases, V lost 5 bases, and 7 bases had no gene match. The germline V gene encodes CDR1 GTSNPN and CDR2 SVGIG (reference sequence). The chain's CDR3 is CAWRGLAENYEQYF. The CDR3 region has the DNA TGTGCCTGGCGAGGACTAGCGGAAAACTACGAGCAGTACTTC.

The chain joins TRBV4-3 to TRBJ2-5; D perhaps matches TRBD2 (6 bases). This CDR3 is 17 amino acids long. CDR1 and CDR2 (germline): LGHNA, YSLEER. V was clipped by 0 bases and J by 2 bases, with 16 bases between them. The CDR3, as DNA: TGCGCCAGCAGCCAAGATCTTCCGGGAGCGAGACAAGAGACCCAGTACTTC. Protein sequence: CASSQDLPGARQETQYF.

This clone was seen a few times. This chain connects TRBV2 to TRBJ2-2; no reliable D call. Germline V CDR1 and CDR2: SNHLY, FYNNEI. The CDR3 covers 13 residues. V lost 6 bases and J 7 bases, leaving 12 bases between the germline ends. The DNA of the CDR3 is TGTGCCAGCAGGCCTAATGGCGGCGGGGAGCTGTTTTTT. It encodes CASRPNGGGELFF. Supplemented by reference TRBV2 and TRBJ2-2, the full variable domain reads EPEVTQTPSHQVTQMGQEVILRCVPISNHLYFYWYRQILGQKVEFLVSFYNNEISEKSEIFDDQFSVERPDGSNFTLKIRSTKLEDSAMYFCASRPNGGGELFFGEGSRLTVL.

This clone was observed a handful of times. The V and J genes are TRBV7-2 and TRBJ1-3; 7 bases fit TRBD1. The germline gives CDR1 SGHTA, CDR2 FQGNSA. V shed 4 bases and J 0 bases; nucleotides not matched to a gene: 6. The CDR3 contains 16 residues. DNA for the CDR3: TGTGCCAGCAGCTCGGGGGGGACAGCCTCTGGAAACACCATATATTTT. Protein sequence: CASSSGGTASGNTIYF.

V is TRBV9 and J is TRBJ2-5; 14 nucleotides match TRBD2. This CDR3 contains 18 residues. Looked up from germline, CDR1 is SGDLS and CDR2 is YYNGEE. The V and J ends lost 3 bases and 1 base, in that order; junction bases with no gene match: 8. The CDR3 loop is CASSARTSGRKSQETQYF. CDR3 DNA: TGTGCCAGCAGCGCCCGGACTAGCGGGAGGAAGTCCCAAGAGACCCAGTACTTC.

This clone was observed a few times. The chain recombines TRBV7-3 with TRBJ2-1; D remains unclear. This CDR3 has 15 amino acids. Germline-derived CDR1 and CDR2 are SGHTA and FQGTGA. V dropped 3 bases and J dropped 6 bases, with 15 bases sitting between them. The CDR3 nucleotides are TGTGCCAGCAGCTTGGGCTCCCGGGCCACCAATGAGCAGTTCTTC. It is translated as CASSLGSRATNEQFF.

The V call is TRBV28, the J call TRBJ1-5; perhaps TRBD1 as D (6 bases). Looked up from germline, CDR1 is MDHEN and CDR2 is SYDVKM. This CDR3 comprises 18 residues. V lost 3 bases, J lost 6 bases, and 24 bases lay in between. This chain's CDR3 is CASSFIEGGRDNGQPQHF. The CDR3 coding sequence is TGTGCCAGCAGTTTTATTGAAGGGGGGCGTGATAACGGTCAGCCCCAGCATTTT.

The gene calls are TRBV6-5 and TRBJ1-4; TRBD1 matches at 10 bases. This CDR3 is 14 amino acids long. Unmatched junction bases numbered 7, after V lost 8 bases and J lost 7 bases. Germline assignment: CDR1 MNHEY and CDR2 SVGAGI. The CDR3 protein is CASGQGGRSEKLFF. Written as DNA, the CDR3 is TGTGCCAGCGGACAGGGGGGTAGGAGTGAAAAACTGTTTTTT.

The sample holds one count of this clone. This chain links TRBV2 with TRBJ2-1, with TRBD2 matching over 8 bases. The J segment lost 5 bases and the V segment lost 6 bases, leaving 6 bases of the junction unmatched. The V gene's germline CDR1 is SNHLY and CDR2 FYNNEI. This CDR3 has 14 residues. CDR3 protein: CASRGGLVNNEQFF. Written as DNA, the CDR3 is TGTGCCAGCAGAGGGGGACTAGTCAACAATGAGCAGTTCTTC.

This chain joins TRBV6-6 and TRBJ2-5, with D unresolved. Trimming removed 0 bases at V and 4 bases at J, with 9 bases between. Germline CDR1 MNHNY, CDR2 SVGAGI (reference sequence). This CDR3 is built from 14 residues. CDR3 DNA: TGTGCCAGCAGTTACTCGGGCAGTAGAGAGACCCAGTACTTC. Encoded protein: CASSYSGSRETQYF.

The table lists this clone with a few counts. V is TRBV18 and J is TRBJ2-2, with D possibly being TRBD2 (5 bases). Germline V gene sequence: CDR1 KGHSH, CDR2 LQKENI. The CDR3 loop spans 12 amino acids. V lost 7 bases and J lost 5, with 8 bases in between. The CDR3: CASFRGTGELFF. CDR3 coding DNA: TGTGCCAGCTTCCGGGGAACCGGGGAGCTGTTTTTT.

This rearrangement joins TRBV30 to TRBJ1-4, with D perhaps TRBD1 (5 bases). Trimming removed 3 bases at V and 6 bases at J, with 11 bases between. CDR1 GTSNPN and CDR2 SVGIG come from the germline V gene (reference sequence). The CDR3 covers 13 residues. The CDR3 coding sequence is TGTGCCTGGAGCGGGGGGGGTGATGAAAAACTGTTTTTT. This codes for CAWSGGGDEKLFF.

A note on this clone: At one end the junction does not follow the germline gene, possibly because of a read error. The chain employs TRBV4-3 and TRBJ2-5; D is uncertain. Germline CDR1 and CDR2: LGHNA and YSLEER. The CDR3 contains 8 residues. The CDR3 spells CASSQVDF. The DNA of the CDR3 is TGCGCCAGCAGCCAAGTTGACTTC.